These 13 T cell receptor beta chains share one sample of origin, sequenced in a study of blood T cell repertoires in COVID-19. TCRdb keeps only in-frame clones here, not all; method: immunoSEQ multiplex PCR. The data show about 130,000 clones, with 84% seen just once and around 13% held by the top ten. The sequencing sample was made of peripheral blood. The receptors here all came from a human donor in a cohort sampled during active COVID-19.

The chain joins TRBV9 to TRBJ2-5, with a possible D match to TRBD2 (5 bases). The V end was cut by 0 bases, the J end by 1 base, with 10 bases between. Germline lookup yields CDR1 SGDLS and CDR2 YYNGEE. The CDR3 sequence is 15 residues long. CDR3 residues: CASSVEARGQETQYF. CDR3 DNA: TGTGCCAGCAGCGTAGAGGCCCGGGGCCAAGAGACCCAGTACTTC.

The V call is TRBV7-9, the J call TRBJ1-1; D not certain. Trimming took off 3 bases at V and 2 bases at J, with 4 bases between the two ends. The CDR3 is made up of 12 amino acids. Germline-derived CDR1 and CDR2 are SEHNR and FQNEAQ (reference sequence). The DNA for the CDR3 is TGTGCCAGCAGCTTCGGTAACACTGAAGCTTTCTTT. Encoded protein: CASSFGNTEAFF.

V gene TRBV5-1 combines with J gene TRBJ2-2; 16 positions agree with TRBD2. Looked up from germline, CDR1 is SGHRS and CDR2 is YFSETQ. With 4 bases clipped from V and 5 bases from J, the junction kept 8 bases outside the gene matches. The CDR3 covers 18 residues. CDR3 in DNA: TGCGCCAGCAGCGCCGGGACTAGCGGGGGGGCCCGGACCGGGGAGCTGTTTTTT. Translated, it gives CASSAGTSGGARTGELFF.

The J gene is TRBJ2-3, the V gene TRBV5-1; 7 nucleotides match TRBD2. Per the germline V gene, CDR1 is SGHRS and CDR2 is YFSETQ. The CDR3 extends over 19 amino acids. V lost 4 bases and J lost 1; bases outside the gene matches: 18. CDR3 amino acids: CASSRAGDGPSGRTDTQYF. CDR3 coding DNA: TGCGCCAGCAGCCGGGCGGGCGACGGGCCTAGCGGCCGCACAGATACGCAGTATTTT. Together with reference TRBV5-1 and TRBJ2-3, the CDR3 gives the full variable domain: KAGVTQTPRYLIKTRGQQVTLSCSPISGHRSVSWYQQTPGQGLQFLFEYFSETQRNKGNFPGRFSGRQFSNSRSEMNVSTLELGDSALYLCASSRAGDGPSGRTDTQYFGPGTRLTVL.

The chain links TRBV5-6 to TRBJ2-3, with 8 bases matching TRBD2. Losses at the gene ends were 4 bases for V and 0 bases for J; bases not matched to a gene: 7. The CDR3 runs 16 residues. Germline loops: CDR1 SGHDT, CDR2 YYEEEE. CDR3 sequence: CASSPGGALSTDTQYF. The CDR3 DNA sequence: TGTGCCAGCAGCCCGGGGGGGGCTCTTAGCACAGATACGCAGTATTTT.

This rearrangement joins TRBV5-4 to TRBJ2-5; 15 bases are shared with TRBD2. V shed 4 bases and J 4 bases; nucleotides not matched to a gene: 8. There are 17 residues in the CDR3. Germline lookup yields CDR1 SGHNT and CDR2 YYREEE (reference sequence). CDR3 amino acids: CASSAGLAGGLGETQYF. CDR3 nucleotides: TGTGCCAGCAGCGCAGGACTAGCGGGGGGGCTGGGAGAGACCCAGTACTTC.

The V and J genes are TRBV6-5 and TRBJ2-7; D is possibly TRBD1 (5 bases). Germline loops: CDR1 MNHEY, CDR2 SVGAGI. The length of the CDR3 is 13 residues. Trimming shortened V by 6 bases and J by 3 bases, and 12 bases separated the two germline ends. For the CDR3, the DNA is TGTGCCAGCAGCAGGGTTCCGCTCTACGAGCAGTACTTC. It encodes CASSRVPLYEQYF.

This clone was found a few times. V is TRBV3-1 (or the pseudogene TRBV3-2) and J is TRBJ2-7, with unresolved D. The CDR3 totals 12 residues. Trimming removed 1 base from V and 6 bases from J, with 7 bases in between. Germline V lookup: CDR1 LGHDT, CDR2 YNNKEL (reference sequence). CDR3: CASSQGRGEQYF. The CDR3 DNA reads TGTGCCAGCAGCCAAGGACGAGGCGAGCAGTACTTC.

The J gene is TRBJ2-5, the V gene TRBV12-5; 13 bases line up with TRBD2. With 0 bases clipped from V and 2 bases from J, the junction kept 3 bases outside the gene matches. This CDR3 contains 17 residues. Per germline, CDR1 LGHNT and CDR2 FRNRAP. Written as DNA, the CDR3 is TGTGCTAGTGGTTTGGTTCAGGGACTAGCGGGGCAAGAGACCCAGTACTTC. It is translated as CASGLVQGLAGQETQYF.

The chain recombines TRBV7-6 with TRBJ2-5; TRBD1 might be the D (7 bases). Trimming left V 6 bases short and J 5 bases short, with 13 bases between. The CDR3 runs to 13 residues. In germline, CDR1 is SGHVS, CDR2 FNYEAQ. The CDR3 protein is CASRGQAGETQYF. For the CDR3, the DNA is TGTGCCAGCAGAGGACAGGCGGGGGAGACCCAGTACTTC.

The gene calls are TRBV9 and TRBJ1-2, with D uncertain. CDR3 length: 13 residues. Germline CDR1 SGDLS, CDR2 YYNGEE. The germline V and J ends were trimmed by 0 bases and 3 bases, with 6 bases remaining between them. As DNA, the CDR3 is TGTGCCAGCAGCGTAGGGGGAGACTATGGCTACACCTTC. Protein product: CASSVGGDYGYTF.

CDR3 protein: CSARNEKLFF. In DNA form, the CDR3 reads TGCAGTGCGCGTAATGAAAAACTGTTTTTT. J is TRBJ1-4 and V is TRBV20-1; D gene ambiguous. This CDR3 is built from 10 residues. The germline V gene encodes CDR1 DFQATT and CDR2 SNEGSKA (reference sequence). The V and J ends lost 6 bases and 4 bases respectively, with 3 bases between them.

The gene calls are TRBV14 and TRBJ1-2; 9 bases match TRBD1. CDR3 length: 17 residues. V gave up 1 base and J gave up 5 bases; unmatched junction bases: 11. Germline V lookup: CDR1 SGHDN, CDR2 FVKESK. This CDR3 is CASSQGNPTGTGYGYTF. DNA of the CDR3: TGTGCCAGCAGCCAAGGAAACCCAACCGGGACAGGGTATGGCTACACCTTC.